The 18 T cell receptor beta chains reported below all come from one sample, sequenced in a study of cytomegalovirus exposure and HLA in healthy donors. PCR used 60 Vbeta primers and 13 Jbeta primers. TCRdb's table, derived via immunoSEQ multiplex PCR, lists solely in-frame clones and lacks some. The sample shows roughly 77,000 clones, 67% of them seen only once. Sequenced sample: PBMCs. The receptors come from a woman in her fifties or sixties in good health and CMV-seropositive.

This sequence joins TRBV27 and TRBJ2-5, with 8 bases identical to TRBD2. Germline loops: CDR1 MNHEY, CDR2 SMNVEV (reference sequence). J lost 4 bases, V lost 6 bases, and 7 bases had no gene match. The CDR3 loop spans 14 amino acids. CDR3: CASSMTSEAETQYF. In nucleotides, the CDR3 is TGTGCCAGCAGCATGACTAGCGAGGCAGAGACCCAGTACTTC.

The chain combines TRBV2 with TRBJ2-1; D is possibly TRBD2 (6 bases). There are 14 residues in the CDR3. In germline, CDR1 is SNHLY, CDR2 FYNNEI. The V and J ends lost 2 bases and 2 bases respectively, with 7 bases between them. The CDR3 sequence: CASSELAAYNEQFF. Here the CDR3 DNA reads TGTGCCAGCAGTGAATTAGCGGCCTACAATGAGCAGTTCTTC.

This clone was found a few times. J is TRBJ2-7 and V is TRBV27, with TRBD1 as a possible D gene (6 bases). The CDR3 is 17 residues long. With 6 bases removed from V and 6 bases from J, the gap between germline ends came to 27 bases. The germline V gene encodes CDR1 MNHEY and CDR2 SMNVEV (reference sequence). The CDR3 sequence: CASSSFPQGTGRSEQYF. CDR3 sequence (DNA): TGTGCCAGCAGCAGTTTCCCCCAGGGCACAGGGCGGAGCGAGCAGTACTTC.

The chain couples TRBV4-1 to TRBJ2-1; D perhaps matches TRBD1 (5 bases). The CDR3 loop spans 17 amino acids. V was trimmed by 0 bases and J by 0 bases, leaving 12 bases between them. Germline V lookup: CDR1 MGHRA, CDR2 YSYEKL. CDR3 region: CASSQDSGSFSYNEQFF. For the CDR3, the DNA is TGCGCCAGCAGCCAAGATTCAGGGTCTTTCTCCTACAATGAGCAGTTCTTC.

The V gene is TRBV5-6, the J gene TRBJ2-5, with 9 bases aligning to TRBD1. V shed 4 bases, J shed 5 bases, and the junction held 9 bases outside the gene matches. Germline CDR1 is SGHDT and CDR2 is YYEEEE. CDR3 size: 15 residues. CDR3 region: CASSRGQGSWETQYF. CDR3 sequence (DNA): TGTGCCAGCAGCAGAGGACAGGGGAGTTGGGAGACCCAGTACTTC.

This clone was seen more than once but under ten times. J is TRBJ1-1 and V is TRBV6-5, with D possibly TRBD1 on 6 matching bases. Per the germline V gene, CDR1 is MNHEY and CDR2 is SVGAGI. V lost 2 bases and J 4 bases, leaving 17 bases between the germline ends. This CDR3 spans 16 amino acids. The CDR3 sequence: CASSYGLGQMGTEAFF. The CDR3 coding sequence is TGTGCCAGCAGTTACGGACTAGGACAGATGGGCACTGAAGCTTTCTTT.

The chain employs TRBV5-1 and TRBJ1-2; D ambiguous. Germline lookup yields CDR1 SGHRS and CDR2 YFSETQ. The CDR3 consists of 11 residues. The V end lost 3 bases, the J end lost 8 bases, and 8 bases lay between the germline ends. The CDR3 loop reads CASSSGTGYTF. CDR3 in DNA: TGCGCCAGCAGCTCCGGTACCGGCTACACCTTC.

This clone has only one observation. The chain joins TRBV11-3 to TRBJ2-1, with 9 bases identical to TRBD2. Germline-derived CDR1 and CDR2 are SGHNT and YENEEA. Trimming cost V 1 base and J 5 bases; bases outside gene matches: 18. CDR3 size: 20 residues. For the CDR3, the DNA is TGTGCCAGCAGCTTAGCTTTTGGGAGCGGGGGGTCCCTTTCCCACAATGAGCAGTTCTTC. This sequence encodes CASSLAFGSGGSLSHNEQFF.

The chain carries TRBV7-9 and TRBJ2-3; TRBD1 matches 7 bases. The J segment lost 0 bases and the V segment lost 5 bases, leaving 8 bases of the junction unmatched. Germline V gives CDR1 SEHNR, CDR2 FQNEAQ (reference sequence). This CDR3 has 16 residues. The CDR3: CASSRQGGASTDTQYF. CDR3 DNA sequence: TGTGCCAGCAGCCGACAGGGCGGCGCGAGCACAGATACGCAGTATTTT.

The gene calls are TRBV18 and TRBJ1-2; 10 nucleotides match TRBD1. Germline loops: CDR1 KGHSH, CDR2 LQKENI. The V gene end was trimmed by 4 bases and the J gene end by 3 bases; junction bases not matched to a gene: 2. The CDR3 runs 14 residues. CDR3 protein: CASSLGQGDYGYTF. The CDR3 nucleotides read TGTGCCAGCTCACTAGGACAGGGGGACTATGGCTACACCTTC.

The chain recombines TRBV15 with TRBJ1-6, with TRBD1 matching over 7 bases. Germline CDR1 and CDR2: LNHNV and YYDKDF (reference sequence). The CDR3 has 15 amino acids. Trimming at V came to 3 bases and at J to 9 bases, leaving 8 bases not matched to a gene. The CDR3 DNA sequence: TGTGCCACCAGCAGGGAGAACAGGGGCCGTTCACCCCTCCACTTT. Translating it yields CATSRENRGRSPLHF. The variable domain in full, with the rest retrieved from reference TRBV15 and TRBJ1-6, is DAMVIQNPRYQVTQFGKPVTLSCSQTLNHNVMYWYQQKSSQAPKLLFHYYDKDFNNEADTPDNFQSRRPNTSFCFLDIRSPGLGDTAMYLCATSRENRGRSPLHFGNGTRLTVT.

The sample holds a few counts of this clone. The V call is TRBV7-3, the J call TRBJ2-6; no clear D gene. Trimming removed 3 bases from V and 1 base from J, with 7 bases in between. This CDR3 contains 15 residues. The germline gives CDR1 SGHTA, CDR2 FQGTGA. The CDR3 here is CASSLQVSGANVLTF. CDR3 DNA sequence: TGTGCCAGCAGCTTGCAGGTATCTGGGGCCAACGTCCTGACTTTC. Filled out from reference TRBV7-3 and TRBJ2-6, the complete variable domain reads GAGVSQTPSNKVTEKGKYVELRCDPISGHTALYWYRQSLGQGPEFLIYFQGTGAADDSGLPNDRFFAVRPEGSVSTLKIQRTERGDSAVYLCASSLQVSGANVLTFGAGSRLTVL.

This clone has just a few counts. The rearrangement uses TRBV7-2 and TRBJ2-1, with D possibly being TRBD2 (5 bases). The CDR3 consists of 14 residues. Trimming took 2 bases from V and 5 from J, leaving 10 bases between them. The germline V gene encodes CDR1 SGHTA and CDR2 FQGNSA. The DNA for the CDR3 is TGTGCCAGCAGCTTAACACTAGAAAACAATGAGCAGTTCTTC. It specifies CASSLTLENNEQFF.

The rearrangement joins TRBV7-9 to TRBJ2-5; no reliable D call. The CDR3 runs to 13 residues. V was pared by 1 base and J by 2 bases, with 5 bases between. Per the germline V gene, CDR1 is SEHNR and CDR2 is FQNEAQ (reference sequence). The CDR3 region is CASSLVIQETQYF. As DNA, the CDR3 is TGTGCCAGCAGCTTAGTCATTCAAGAGACCCAGTACTTC.

The V gene is TRBV18, the J gene TRBJ2-3; 10 bases agree with TRBD1. The V and J ends lost 3 bases and 3 bases, in that order; junction bases with no gene match: 9. CDR3 size: 17 residues. Germline V gene data show CDR1 as KGHSH and CDR2 as LQKENI. In DNA form, the CDR3 reads TGTGCCAGCTCACCCTACAGACAGGGGGCCGGAACAGATACGCAGTATTTT. Translating it yields CASSPYRQGAGTDTQYF.

The V and J genes are TRBV6-5 and TRBJ2-1, with a weak D call TRBD1 (5 bases). V was pared by 2 bases and J by 10 bases, with 6 bases between. CDR1 is MNHEY and CDR2 is SVGAGI in the germline V gene. The CDR3 runs 11 residues. CDR3 sequence reads: CASSYRGEQFF. The CDR3 nucleotides read TGTGCCAGCAGTTACAGGGGCGAGCAGTTCTTC.

This clone was detected only a few times. The genes are TRBV6-1 and TRBJ2-1; D unclear. V was trimmed by 1 base and J by 2 bases, leaving 6 bases between them. The CDR3 is made up of 14 amino acids. Looked up from germline, CDR1 is MNHNS and CDR2 is SASEGT. The DNA of the CDR3 is TGTGCCAGCAGTGAAGGCAGTCCCTACAATGAGCAGTTCTTC. The encoded protein is CASSEGSPYNEQFF.

Note on this clone: One junction end does not reproduce the germline sequence, and a read error may be involved. The chain uses TRBV19 and TRBJ2-1; a weak D match, TRBD2 (6 bases). This CDR3 is built from 12 residues. Germline CDR1 LNHDA, CDR2 SQIVND (reference sequence). CDR3 protein: CASSYGGNGQFF. The CDR3 DNA follows: TGTGCCAGTAGTTACGGCGGGAATGGGCAGTTCTTC.